This T cell receptor (beta chain) was found in a study of T-cell memory formation after mild COVID-19 (dated by TCRdb to the early 2020s). For context, the study as a whole: TCR sequence clusters from the two donors were found to be largely donor specific. In a couple of donors, T-cell clones that expanded and contracted after mild COVID-19 were tracked by sequencing TCRalpha and TCRbeta repertoires over time. Two young, previously healthy adult volunteers, one female and one male, were included in the cohort.

Ficoll-Paque density gradient centrifugation was used to isolate PBMCs. The germline ends are 15 bases apart after V is trimmed by 6 bases and J by 3 bases. CDR3 length: 15 amino acids, cysteine to phenylalanine. The CDR3 DNA has 45 bases and is translated from base 1. Concerning this clonotype: It lacks a known antigen. No base-level quality is on record; no much larger clone is a single base apart.

Broader findings and caveats from the paper: The study covered only a couple of mild cases, and larger cohorts including severe cases with pre-infection samples were considered necessary. Some responding clones were found in pre-infection memory, which suggests that pre-existing cross-reactive memory T cells took part in the SARS-CoV-2 response. Clones contracting from day 15 to 85 had balanced CD4/CD8 phenotypes, while a second wave expanding from day 15 to 37 was biased towards CD4+. Contracting CD4+ clones were located mainly in the CM and EM memory subsets, whereas CD8+ clones were found to be enriched in EMRA. The second-wave clones that peaked on day 37 were not confirmed to be SARS-CoV-2 specific.

The reads were generated on an Illumina NovaSeq 6000. TCRalpha and TCRbeta cDNA libraries were constructed by 5'RACE with constant-segment primers, with sample barcodes and unique molecular identifiers being introduced. Trizol reagent was used to extract RNA from every sample. Amplification of the libraries took two PCR steps, and the second step added a second sample barcode plus Illumina TruSeq adapters. Sequencing of the libraries was done on an Illumina NovaSeq, producing 2 x 150 bp paired-end reads. Regarding the original processing steps: Reads were demultiplexed and collapsed into UMI-guided consensus sequences with migec v1.2.7. Using mixcr v2.1.11, the UMI consensuses were aligned to TRA and TRB V and J templates and assembled into clonotypes. Clonotypes were classified as expanded or contracted when called significant by both edgeR and NoisET, with noise models trained on biological replicates. For edgeR calls, the cutoffs were a false discovery rate-adjusted p below 0.01 and a log2 fold-change threshold of 1. As an exploratory analysis of dynamics, max-normalized trajectories of the 1000 most abundant clonotypes were examined with PCA combined with hierarchical clustering. Separately sequenced CD4+ and CD8+ repertoires were used to assign a CD4 or CD8 phenotype to each responding clone. TCRdb applied fastp at Q25 and MiXCR to the public reads, then kept only in-frame beta chains. One record per CDR3 amino acid sequence lists the most common genes and DNA. These V and J calls derive from TCRdb rather than the authors' analysis. The sample table records about 150,000 distinct CDR3 sequences; 15% to 20% of these occur just once. The leading ten clones occupy around 2% of the sample.

The sequenced sample consisted of PBMCs or a T cell subset sorted from them (not recorded which). The source is an adult woman who had mild COVID-19 (a few samples of this study predate the infection). The sample titles of this study are shuffled in the database, so cell type and time point are left out; the donor was told from shared clones. The sequence joins TRBV12-3 or TRBV12-4 to TRBJ1-3; a tentative D call is TRBD1 (5 bases match). The sequence in DNA is TGTGCCAGCAGCCCTGGACACGGGTATGGAAACACCATATATTTT. This is translated as CASSPGHGYGNTIYF.